Shown below are 32 T cell receptor beta chains from a single sample sequenced in a study of blood T cells in healthy people across ages. The second PCR ran roughly 7 to 11 cycles with a sample-barcoded 5' primer and J-beta primers. Each CDR3 protein is one row after TCRdb ran MiXCR on the 5' RACE reads. The sample shows a few hundred thousand distinct CDR3 sequences, roughly 26% of them seen only once. The sample taken for sequencing was blood. Every receptor here comes from a woman in her 70s in good health.

There are a few counts of this clonotype. CDR3 protein: CASSEYGSGASNEQFF. CDR3 coding DNA: TGTGCCAGCAGTGAATATGGTAGCGGGGCCTCTAATGAGCAGTTCTTC. The chain uses TRBV25-1 and TRBJ2-1; 8 bases are a match to TRBD2. Germline V gene lookup returns CDR1 MGHDK and CDR2 SYGVNS. The CDR3 contains 16 residues. With V trimmed by 0 bases and J by 7 bases, 8 bases remained unmatched.

J is TRBJ2-5 and V is TRBV6-6; possible D gene TRBD2, 6 bases. The J call may be wrong; the DNA end is better matched by TRBJ2-7. This CDR3 has 15 residues. Per germline, CDR1 MNHNY and CDR2 SVGAGI (reference sequence). The CDR3 coding sequence is TGTGCCAGCAGCCCTTGGGGGACTGGGACCTACGAGCAGTACTTC. This encodes CASSPWGTGTYEQYF.

A few counts support this clonotype. This sequence joins TRBV7-2 and TRBJ1-6; no clear D gene. Germline V gene data show CDR1 as SGHTA and CDR2 as FQGNSA. The CDR3 is made up of 15 amino acids. With 2 bases removed from V and 6 bases from J, the gap between germline ends came to 11 bases. The CDR3 loop reads CASSLSADINSPLHF. In nucleotides, the CDR3 is TGTGCCAGCAGCTTATCGGCAGACATTAATTCACCCCTCCACTTT.

Written as DNA, the CDR3 is TGCAGTGCAACAGGGATCGCGAACACTGAAGCTTTCTTT. Translating gives CSATGIANTEAFF. The chain couples TRBV20-1 to TRBJ1-1, with D possibly being TRBD1 (6 bases). This CDR3 comprises 13 residues. Trimming removed 6 bases at V and 1 base at J, with 12 bases between. Germline values: CDR1 DFQATT, CDR2 SNEGSKA (reference sequence).

This clonotype was detected a few times. The CDR3 does not close with the conserved phenylalanine or tryptophan, likely indicating a read error. This chain connects TRBV20-1 to TRBJ1-4, with a tentative D call TRBD1 (5 bases). Trimming removed 5 bases from V and 3 bases from J, with 10 bases in between. Germline CDR1 and CDR2: DFQATT and SNEGSKA (reference sequence). This CDR3 has 13 residues. Written as DNA, the CDR3 is TGCAGTGCTCCAGGGAGGGCTAATGAAAAACTGTTTTCT. It is translated as CSAPGRANEKLFS.

There are a few counts of this clonotype. The chain is built from TRBV5-1 and TRBJ2-1, with TRBD2 as a possible D gene (5 bases). This CDR3 is 14 amino acids long. V gave up 0 bases and J gave up 9 bases, with 13 bases separating them. CDR1 and CDR2 (germline): SGHRS, YFSETQ. The CDR3 reads CASSLGGSGSEQFF. DNA for the CDR3: TGCGCCAGCAGCTTGGGCGGTTCTGGGAGTGAGCAGTTCTTC.

Here the CDR3 reads CAVQGLAHNEQFF. DNA for the CDR3: TGTGCCGTACAGGGACTAGCGCACAATGAGCAGTTCTTC. V gene TRBV2 combines with J gene TRBJ2-7; TRBD2 matches 10 bases. The J call is uncertain, as TRBJ2-1 better fits the DNA end. This CDR3 region has 13 residues. Germline-derived CDR1 and CDR2 are SNHLY and FYNNEI.

CDR3 sequence reads: CASSLDGTSGSTQYF. CDR3 nucleotide sequence: TGCGCCAGCAGCTTGGATGGTACTAGCGGATCTACGCAGTATTTT. This chain links TRBV5-1 with TRBJ2-3; TRBD2 matches at 8 bases. Trimming at V came to 0 bases and at J to 8 bases, leaving 8 bases not matched to a gene. Germline V gives CDR1 SGHRS, CDR2 YFSETQ. This CDR3 spans 15 amino acids.

This clonotype has at least ten counts. This chain links TRBV28 with TRBJ2-7; 10 bases map to TRBD1. V was clipped by 2 bases and J by 7 bases; unmatched bases: 5. Per germline, CDR1 MDHEN and CDR2 SYDVKM. The CDR3 has 14 residues. This CDR3 reads CASSLEDRGGEQYF. CDR3 nucleotide sequence: TGTGCCAGCAGTTTAGAGGACAGGGGGGGGGAGCAGTACTTC.

A few counts support this clonotype. The chain recombines TRBV5-1 with TRBJ2-5, with 14 bases matching TRBD2. Per the germline V gene, CDR1 is SGHRS and CDR2 is YFSETQ. The CDR3 loop spans 17 amino acids. V lost 4 bases, J lost 5 bases, and 10 bases stayed unmatched. This chain's CDR3 is CASSAGLAGVGSETQYF. In DNA, the CDR3 is TGCGCCAGCAGCGCGGGACTAGCGGGAGTAGGTTCGGAGACCCAGTACTTC. Drawing the rest from reference TRBV5-1 and TRBJ2-5, the complete variable domain is KAGVTQTPRYLIKTRGQQVTLSCSPISGHRSVSWYQQTPGQGLQFLFEYFSETQRNKGNFPGRFSGRQFSNSRSEMNVSTLELGDSALYLCASSAGLAGVGSETQYFGPGTRLLVL.

The genes are TRBV6-2 or TRBV6-3 and TRBJ1-1; D not resolved. The germline V and J ends were trimmed by 0 bases and 11 bases, with 13 bases remaining between them. The germline V gene encodes CDR1 MNHEY and CDR2 SVGEGT. The CDR3 runs 13 residues. The CDR3 coding sequence is TGTGCCAGCAGTTACTCGGATCCGGCGCTGGCTTTCTTT. This codes for CASSYSDPALAFF.

The chain couples TRBV5-6 to TRBJ2-1, with 10 bases fitting TRBD2. CDR1 and CDR2 (germline): SGHDT, YYEEEE. V was pared by 1 base and J by 2 bases, with 12 bases of the junction left unmatched. The CDR3 sequence is 19 residues long. Here the CDR3 reads CASSLIALAGVVTYNEQFF. The CDR3 region has the DNA TGTGCCAGCAGCTTGATCGCGCTAGCGGGAGTAGTAACCTACAATGAGCAGTTCTTC. The full variable domain, rest sourced from reference TRBV5-6 and TRBJ2-1, is DAGVTQSPTHLIKTRGQQVTLRCSPKSGHDTVSWYQQALGQGPQFIFQYYEEEERQRGNFPDRFSGHQFPNYSSELNVNALLLGDSALYLCASSLIALAGVVTYNEQFFGPGTRLTVL.

The chain employs TRBV29-1 and TRBJ1-4, with D possibly TRBD1 on 5 matching bases. The V gene lost 6 bases and the J gene lost 6 bases, with 14 bases spanning the gap. CDR1 SQVTM and CDR2 ANQGSEA come from the germline V gene. There are 13 residues in the CDR3. CDR3 sequence reads: CSVRDAADEKLFF. CDR3 nucleotides: TGCAGCGTCAGGGACGCAGCTGATGAAAAACTGTTTTTT. Full variable domain (remainder filled in from reference TRBV29-1 and TRBJ1-4): SAVISQKPSRDICQRGTSLTIQCQVDSQVTMMFWYRQQPGQSLTLIATANQGSEATYESGFVIDKFPISRPNLTFSTLTVSNMSPEDSSIYLCSVRDAADEKLFFGSGTQLSVL.

The table lists this clonotype with a few counts. The CDR3 bases are TGCAGTGCCAGCCAGGGGACAGCCCAGGCGGGGCAGTTCTTC. This gives the protein CSASQGTAQAGQFF. The J gene is TRBJ2-5, the V gene TRBV20-1, with 7 bases lining up with TRBD1. The better agreement between TRBJ2-1 and the DNA end casts doubt on the J call. Germline V gene lookup returns CDR1 DFQATT and CDR2 SNEGSKA (reference sequence). The CDR3 sequence is 14 residues long.

CDR3 protein: CASSELGQPQHF. CDR3 nucleotides: TGTGCCAGCAGTGAATTGGGACAGCCCCAGCATTTT. The chain carries TRBV25-1 and TRBJ1-5; no firm D call. CDR3 length: 12 residues. The germline gives CDR1 MGHDK, CDR2 SYGVNS. Trimming removed 1 base from V and 7 bases from J, with 5 bases in between.

This clonotype was observed a few times. One end of the junction is discordant with germline, which a read error may explain. The genes are TRBV29-1 and TRBJ2-1, with D perhaps TRBD2 (5 bases). The CDR3 is made up of 15 amino acids. Germline V lookup: CDR1 SQVTM, CDR2 ANQGSEA. CDR3 bases: TGCAGCGCCCAGGTGGCGGGCCTCTCCTACAACGAGCAGTTCTTC. It translates to CSAQVAGLSYNEQFF.

This clonotype was observed a handful of times. The chain has TRBV6-5 and TRBJ2-3; TRBD2 aligns across 9 bases. The CDR3 has 19 amino acids. In germline, CDR1 is MNHEY, CDR2 SVGAGI. The V gene end was trimmed by 0 bases and the J gene end by 6 bases; junction bases not matched to a gene: 16. The CDR3 DNA reads as TGTGCCAGCAGTTACTCGTGGCGGGAGGGCCCTATGGCGGGGGATACGCAGTATTTT. Translated, it gives CASSYSWREGPMAGDTQYF.

The CDR3: CSVDPNTGELFF. CDR3 nucleotide sequence: TGCAGCGTTGACCCGAACACCGGGGAGCTGTTTTTT. The rearrangement joins TRBV29-1 to TRBJ2-2; no firm D call. Germline values: CDR1 SQVTM, CDR2 ANQGSEA. The V and J ends lost 3 bases and 0 bases respectively, with 2 bases between them. CDR3 length: 12 amino acids.

V gene TRBV5-1 combines with J gene TRBJ2-5, with D possibly being TRBD2 (6 bases). The end of the DNA fits TRBJ2-1 better, so the J call may be wrong. Germline V gene sequence: CDR1 SGHRS, CDR2 YFSETQ. The CDR3 extends over 13 amino acids. CDR3 loop: CASSLGLGSEQFF. The CDR3 DNA reads TGCGCCAGCAGCTTGGGACTAGGTAGTGAGCAGTTCTTC.

There are a few counts of this clonotype. V and J are TRBV20-1 and TRBJ2-5; 8 nucleotides agree with TRBD2. The DNA matches TRBJ2-1 better at its end, which makes the J call doubtful. The CDR3 consists of 14 residues. The germline V gene has CDR1 DFQATT and CDR2 SNEGSKA (reference sequence). Here the CDR3 DNA reads TGCAGTGCTAGCGGGGGGGGACCCTACAATGAGCAGTTCTTC. Encoded protein: CSASGGGPYNEQFF.

In this sample, this clonotype turned up a few times. The CDR3 nucleotides are TGTGCCAGCAGTTTAAGGGGTCTAGGTTCTGAAGCTTTCTTT. Translated, it gives CASSLRGLGSEAFF. The chain couples TRBV12-3 or TRBV12-4 to TRBJ1-1; a weak D match, TRBD1 (5 bases). The CDR3 has 14 amino acids. Trimming took 2 bases from V and 6 from J, leaving 13 bases between them.

The chain combines TRBV6-5 with TRBJ1-2; D remains unclear. The CDR3 consists of 14 residues. Trimming pared 3 bases from V and 0 bases from J, leaving 8 bases between. Germline V gene lookup returns CDR1 MNHEY and CDR2 SVGAGI. The CDR3 DNA is TGTGCCAGCAGTTATTCCTCCTCTAACTATGGCTACACCTTC. It specifies CASSYSSSNYGYTF.

This clonotype was seen only a few times. The V and J genes are TRBV7-2 and TRBJ2-5, with TRBD2 matching 9 bases. V shed 0 bases and J 2 bases; nucleotides not matched to a gene: 4. CDR1 is SGHTA, CDR2 FQGNSA, per germline. This CDR3 has 16 residues. The CDR3 nucleotides read TGTGCCAGCAGCTTAGCGCGGCTAGCGGGACAAGAGACCCAGTACTTC. The encoded protein is CASSLARLAGQETQYF.

This chain links TRBV19 with TRBJ2-7; D perhaps matches TRBD1 (6 bases). CDR1 LNHDA and CDR2 SQIVND come from the germline V gene (reference sequence). V lost 3 bases and J 9 bases, leaving 30 bases between the germline ends. There are 18 residues in the CDR3. CDR3 in amino acids: CASSIGGYVGRGQSMQYF. The CDR3 coding sequence is TGTGCCAGTAGTATTGGGGGCTACGTCGGTAGGGGTCAATCTATGCAGTACTTC.

The chain has TRBV6-5 and TRBJ2-5, with TRBD2 matching over 12 bases. The J call may be wrong; the DNA end is better matched by TRBJ2-7. Per germline, CDR1 MNHEY and CDR2 SVGAGI. The CDR3 extends over 17 amino acids. CDR3 nucleotides: TGTGCCAGCAGTAACCCGCGGACTAGCGGGACCACCTACGAGCAGTACTTC. Amino acid sequence: CASSNPRTSGTTYEQYF.

There are a few counts of this clonotype. This chain connects TRBV28 to TRBJ1-1; D not certain. The CDR3 has 12 residues. Trimming cost V 6 bases and J 7 bases, with 12 bases left between them. CDR1 and CDR2 (germline): MDHEN, SYDVKM. The CDR3 nucleotides read TGTGCCAGCAGCCGGGCCGCCCTTGAAGCTTTCTTT. This encodes CASSRAALEAFF.

This clonotype was seen only a few times. The chain combines TRBV12-3 or TRBV12-4 with TRBJ1-1; no clear D. The CDR3 contains 14 residues. V lost 3 bases and J lost 2, with 10 bases in between. The CDR3 DNA is TGTGCCAGCAGTTTCGGACTCTCAAACACTGAAGCTTTCTTT. Translation gives CASSFGLSNTEAFF.

V is TRBV27 and J is TRBJ2-1; 10 positions match TRBD2. J gave up 4 bases and V 6 bases, and 9 bases lay outside the gene matches. Germline V gene data show CDR1 as MNHEY and CDR2 as SMNVEV (reference sequence). The CDR3 runs to 16 residues. CDR3 region: CASSRTTSGLYNEQFF. For the CDR3, the DNA is TGTGCCAGCAGCCGAACGACTAGCGGGTTGTACAATGAGCAGTTCTTC.

This clonotype was observed a few times. The gene calls are TRBV28 and TRBJ2-1; D may be TRBD2 (6 bases). Germline V CDR1 and CDR2: MDHEN, SYDVKM. This CDR3 contains 15 residues. Trimming left V 6 bases short and J 0 bases short, with 12 bases between. The CDR3, as DNA: TGTGCCAGCAGCGGGACTGCTCTCTCCTACAATGAGCAGTTCTTC. Its protein is CASSGTALSYNEQFF.

The V and J genes are TRBV5-1 and TRBJ2-5; 11 bases map to TRBD1. The closer fit of TRBJ2-7 to the DNA end suggests the J call may be wrong. CDR1 and CDR2 (germline): SGHRS, YFSETQ. The length of the CDR3 is 16 residues. CDR3 amino acids: CASTVATGTGGYEQYF. CDR3 coding DNA: TGCGCCAGCACAGTTGCCACCGGGACAGGGGGCTACGAGCAGTACTTC.

The rearrangement links TRBV6-5 to TRBJ2-5, with a weak D call TRBD2 (5 bases). Trimming took 9 bases from V and 5 from J, leaving 19 bases between them. In germline, CDR1 is MNHEY, CDR2 SVGAGI. CDR3 length: 14 residues. The CDR3 reads CASSLRGTLETQYF. CDR3 nucleotide sequence: TGTGCCAGTTCTCTACGGGGTACTCTGGAGACCCAGTACTTC.

The chain is built from TRBV7-2 and TRBJ1-2; a weak D match, TRBD1 (5 bases). The CDR3 sequence is 15 residues long. The germline V and J ends were trimmed by 5 bases and 8 bases, with 21 bases remaining between them. Germline V gives CDR1 SGHTA, CDR2 FQGNSA. The CDR3 DNA reads TGTGCCAGCAGCCCAATACCGGGGGACTCTTACGGCTACACCTTC. Amino acid sequence: CASSPIPGDSYGYTF. Full variable domain (missing parts from reference TRBV7-2 and TRBJ1-2): GAGVSQSPSNKVTEKGKDVELRCDPISGHTALYWYRQSLGQGLEFLIYFQGNSAPDKSGLPSDRFSAERTGGSVSTLTIQRTQQEDSAVYLCASSPIPGDSYGYTFGSGTRLTVV.